Presented here are 24 T cell receptor beta chains from one specimen sequenced in a study of memory CD4+ T cells and cytomegalovirus serostatus. The sort gate was single viable CD3+CD4+CD8-CD45RO+ cells for memory CD4+ T cells. Produced via immunoSEQ multiplex PCR; TCRdb's table is partial and in-frame only. The sample consists of around 25,000 clones, approximately 71% of them appearing once. Sequenced input: memory CD4+ T cells from blood. These receptors all stem from an adult in good health and CMV-seronegative.

This clone is classed as medium-sized (0.01 to 0.1%). The chain joins TRBV28 to TRBJ1-1, with a weak D call TRBD1 (6 bases). V was clipped by 5 bases and J by 2 bases, with 12 bases between them. Germline assignment: CDR1 MDHEN and CDR2 SYDVKM. The CDR3 is made up of 14 amino acids. CDR3 bases: TGTGCCAGCAGTGTGGGACACCTTAACACTGAAGCTTTCTTT. Its protein is CASSVGHLNTEAFF.

This sequence joins TRBV6-5 and TRBJ2-1; TRBD2 agrees at 7 bases. Losses at the gene ends were 2 bases for V and 15 bases for J; bases not matched to a gene: 7. In germline, CDR1 is MNHEY, CDR2 SVGAGI. The CDR3 totals 12 residues. DNA for the CDR3: TGTGCCAGCAGTTACGTAGCGGGCCCTTCGTTCTTC. Its protein is CASSYVAGPSFF.

CDR3 DNA sequence: TGTGCCAGCGACTCGGGACAGGGGGCCGACGAGCAGTACTTC. Protein: CASDSGQGADEQYF. The chain combines TRBV6-1 with TRBJ2-7, with 12 bases that match TRBD1. The CDR3 is 14 residues long. Per germline, CDR1 MNHNS and CDR2 SASEGT. V lost 8 bases, J lost 5 bases, and 7 bases stayed unmatched.

This chain uses TRBV6-5 with TRBJ2-7; D unclear. Germline V gene sequence: CDR1 MNHEY, CDR2 SVGAGI. CDR3 length equals 13 residues. The V end lost 2 bases, the J end lost 8 bases, and 13 bases lay between the germline ends. The CDR3 sequence is CASSYGQVMKQYF. The CDR3 DNA is TGTGCCAGCAGTTACGGGCAGGTTATGAAGCAGTACTTC.

The gene calls are TRBV18 and TRBJ2-4, with D tentatively TRBD2 (7 bases). The germline gives CDR1 KGHSH, CDR2 LQKENI. CDR3 length: 14 amino acids. Trimming pared 0 bases from V and 7 bases from J, leaving 10 bases between. CDR3 nucleotides: TGTGCCAGCTCACCACCAGGGGGGGACAACATTCAGTACTTC. Amino acid sequence: CASSPPGGDNIQYF.

The chain couples TRBV30 to TRBJ1-1; unclear D gene. Trimming shortened V by 3 bases and J by 0 bases, and 5 bases separated the two germline ends. Germline V gene data show CDR1 as GTSNPN and CDR2 as SVGIG (reference sequence). This CDR3 is 12 amino acids long. CDR3 loop: CAWSWLNTEAFF. Here the CDR3 DNA reads TGTGCCTGGAGCTGGTTGAACACTGAAGCTTTCTTT.

The chain couples TRBV7-6 to TRBJ1-1; 9 bases fit TRBD1. Trimming cost V 2 bases and J 4 bases; bases outside gene matches: 2. CDR3 length equals 14 residues. CDR1 SGHVS and CDR2 FNYEAQ come from the germline V gene. The CDR3 here is CASSLKTGGTEAFF. As DNA, the CDR3 is TGTGCCAGCAGCTTAAAGACAGGGGGCACTGAAGCTTTCTTT.

The genes are TRBV6-1 and TRBJ2-7; TRBD1 is a possible D gene (6 bases). CDR1 MNHNS and CDR2 SASEGT come from the germline V gene. The V end lost 7 bases, the J end lost 2 bases, and 12 bases lay between the germline ends. This CDR3 is 13 amino acids long. CDR3 loop: CASIPGAPYEQYF. The CDR3 nucleotides are TGTGCCAGCATACCAGGGGCTCCCTACGAGCAGTACTTC.

V and J are TRBV30 and TRBJ2-5; D could derive from TRBD1 or TRBD2 (6 bases each). The CDR3 covers 12 residues. Germline assignment: CDR1 GTSNPN and CDR2 SVGIG (reference sequence). V was pared by 4 bases and J by 12 bases, with 18 bases between. For the CDR3, the DNA is TGTGCCTGGACTCTGCCTCGGGGGCCCAAGTACTTC. It encodes CAWTLPRGPKYF.

The chain joins TRBV11-3 to TRBJ2-1, with D tentatively TRBD2 (5 bases). With 3 bases removed from V and 8 bases from J, the gap between germline ends came to 5 bases. CDR1 SGHNT and CDR2 YENEEA come from the germline V gene. The CDR3 totals 11 residues. The CDR3 DNA is TGTGCCAGCAGCTTCGGGGATGAGCAGTTCTTC. Amino acid sequence: CASSFGDEQFF.

The V gene is TRBV5-1, the J gene TRBJ2-1; possible D gene TRBD1, 6 bases. Per germline, CDR1 SGHRS and CDR2 YFSETQ. The CDR3 consists of 13 residues. V shed 4 bases and J shed 9 bases, with 14 bases lying between them. The CDR3 is CASSLGTRREQFF. CDR3 bases: TGCGCCAGCAGCCTCGGGACACGGCGTGAGCAGTTCTTC.

This clone was recorded once. The V gene is TRBV6-5, the J gene TRBJ1-2; D is uncertain. Per the germline V gene, CDR1 is MNHEY and CDR2 is SVGAGI. V was trimmed by 0 bases and J by 2 bases, leaving 7 bases between them. The CDR3 runs 14 residues. The CDR3 protein is CASSYSPENYGYTF. The CDR3 DNA sequence: TGTGCCAGCAGTTACTCACCAGAAAACTATGGCTACACCTTC.

This rearrangement joins TRBV5-1 to TRBJ2-5; possible D gene TRBD2, 5 bases. The CDR3 is 14 residues long. V gave up 0 bases and J gave up 3 bases, with 9 bases separating them. The germline V gene has CDR1 SGHRS and CDR2 YFSETQ. The CDR3 DNA reads TGCGCCAGCAGCTTGGCCCGGGGTGAAGAGACCCAGTACTTC. Translation: CASSLARGEETQYF. The full variable domain, in which reference TRBV5-1 and TRBJ2-5 provide the parts outside the CDR3, is KAGVTQTPRYLIKTRGQQVTLSCSPISGHRSVSWYQQTPGQGLQFLFEYFSETQRNKGNFPGRFSGRQFSNSRSEMNVSTLELGDSALYLCASSLARGEETQYFGPGTRLLVL.

J is TRBJ2-5 and V is TRBV2; 8 nucleotides align to TRBD2. The junction had 2 bases not matched to a gene; V was cut back by 1 base and J by 7 bases. This CDR3 contains 13 residues. Germline assignment: CDR1 SNHLY and CDR2 FYNNEI. CDR3 loop: CASSEDSGGTQYF. The CDR3 region has the DNA TGTGCCAGCAGTGAAGACAGCGGGGGGACCCAGTACTTC.

The V and J genes are TRBV28 and TRBJ2-1; no firm D call. Germline-derived CDR1 and CDR2 are MDHEN and SYDVKM. Trimming removed 4 bases at V and 0 bases at J, with 13 bases between. The CDR3 is made up of 16 amino acids. In nucleotides, the CDR3 is TGTGCCAGCAGTTCTCCCTCAGCCCGCTCCTACAATGAGCAGTTCTTC. Its protein product is CASSSPSARSYNEQFF.

The V gene is TRBV19, the J gene TRBJ1-1; D perhaps matches TRBD1 (5 bases). V lost 10 bases, J lost 4 bases, and 19 bases lay in between. CDR3 size: 14 residues. Germline CDR1 LNHDA, CDR2 SQIVND (reference sequence). DNA of the CDR3: TGTGCCACCACGAAAGGAATGGGGGTCACTGAAGCTTTCTTT. As protein: CATTKGMGVTEAFF.

This clone has a handful of counts. This chain uses TRBV4-3 with TRBJ1-2; 8 bases are a match to TRBD1. Germline loops: CDR1 LGHNA, CDR2 YSLEER. The trim removed 3 bases at V and 8 bases at J, leaving 11 bases unmatched. CDR3 size: 15 residues. CDR3 region: CASSQGRTGTTGYTF. As DNA, the CDR3 is TGCGCCAGCAGCCAGGGGAGGACAGGGACAACGGGCTACACCTTC.

This chain joins TRBV7-9 and TRBJ2-5; no clear D. The CDR3 runs to 13 residues. V shed 0 bases and J shed 5 bases, with 7 bases lying between them. The germline V gene encodes CDR1 SEHNR and CDR2 FQNEAQ (reference sequence). In nucleotides, the CDR3 is TGTGCCAGCAGCTTAGCAGCCGTGGAGACCCAGTACTTC. Protein: CASSLAAVETQYF.

The chain has TRBV29-1 and TRBJ1-4; 7 nucleotides agree with TRBD1. CDR1 SQVTM and CDR2 ANQGSEA come from the germline V gene. J was trimmed by 7 bases and V by 4 bases; bases with no gene match: 3. The CDR3 runs to 12 residues. The CDR3 sequence is CSVGDRSEKLFF. The CDR3, as DNA: TGCAGCGTTGGGGACAGATCTGAAAAACTGTTTTTT.

V usage is TRBV7-8 and J usage is TRBJ2-2; D not certain. The CDR3 runs 15 residues. Between the trimmed V and J ends, which lost 2 bases and 0 bases, there was a span of 7 bases. Looked up from germline, CDR1 is SGHVS and CDR2 is FQNEAQ. The CDR3 nucleotides read TGTGCCAGCAGCTTAACCAACGCGAACACCGGGGAGCTGTTTTTT. Its protein is CASSLTNANTGELFF.

The rearrangement links TRBV6-1 to TRBJ1-3; D is ambiguous. The ends were cut back, 7 bases at V and 0 bases at J, with 10 bases in the middle. The germline gives CDR1 MNHNS, CDR2 SASEGT. The CDR3 has 14 amino acids. The CDR3 is CASIFGPSGNTIYF. Here the CDR3 DNA reads TGTGCCAGCATTTTCGGCCCCTCTGGAAACACCATATATTTT.

The chain joins TRBV13 to TRBJ1-1; 8 nucleotides agree with TRBD1. In germline, CDR1 is PRHDT, CDR2 FYEKMQ (reference sequence). The ends lost 1 base at V and 5 bases at J; junction bases unmatched: 6. This CDR3 spans 15 amino acids. The CDR3 bases are TGTGCCAGCAGCTTAGACAGGGGGGTCTGGACTGAAGCTTTCTTT. Translating it yields CASSLDRGVWTEAFF.

This chain joins TRBV30 and TRBJ1-6; TRBD1 is a possible D gene (5 bases). Germline-derived CDR1 and CDR2 are GTSNPN and SVGIG (reference sequence). CDR3 size: 16 residues. Trimming cost V 3 bases and J 3 bases, with 15 bases left between them. CDR3 protein: CAWRADRDGYNSPLHF. DNA of the CDR3: TGTGCCTGGAGAGCCGATCGGGACGGCTATAATTCACCCCTCCACTTT.

The chain links TRBV28 to TRBJ2-1, with D maybe TRBD2 (6 bases). This CDR3 is 13 amino acids long. With 4 bases removed from V and 16 bases from J, the gap between germline ends came to 20 bases. The germline V gene has CDR1 MDHEN and CDR2 SYDVKM. The CDR3 DNA sequence: TGTGCCAGCAGTTCCGATTCGACTAGTAGAGGTTTCTTC. Its translation: CASSSDSTSRGFF.